Sequencing of this T cell receptor (beta chain) was carried out in a study of blood T cells in healthy people across ages. The study's findings and limits: Underestimates were what the diversity estimates from one million T cells were considered to be.

Every sample yielded at least 6 million isolated PBMCs. Using a J-beta primer mix together with a sample-barcoded 5' primer, a second PCR was run for roughly 6 to 11 cycles. The authors tagged each cDNA molecule using a template-switch adaptor with 12 random nucleotides. TCRdb ran MiXCR on the 5' RACE reads and lists one entry per CDR3 protein. The profile shows about 800,000 distinct CDR3 sequences, about 47% of them singletons. Comment on this clonotype: The antigen is not known.

Germline CDR1 is SNHLY and CDR2 is FYNNEI. The CDR3 runs 14 residues. V lost 1 base and J lost 10, with 14 bases in between. The chain recombines TRBV2 with TRBJ2-1; the D gene is possibly TRBD1 (6 bases). The sequencing input was blood. The receptor was derived from an elderly man in good health. DNA of the CDR3: TGTGCCAGCAGTGAAGTTGGACAGCCGGGGGAGCAGTTCTTC. It encodes CASSEVGQPGEQFF. Looking up the rest from reference TRBV2 and TRBJ2-1 gives the full variable domain: EPEVTQTPSHQVTQMGQEVILRCVPISNHLYFYWYRQILGQKVEFLVSFYNNEISEKSEIFDDQFSVERPDGSNFTLKIRSTKLEDSAMYFCASSEVGQPGEQFFGPGTRLTVL.